This T cell receptor beta chain was sequenced for a study of prognosis after radiotherapy for stage I lung cancer. CDR1 is MNHEY and CDR2 is SVGEGT in the germline V gene. Trimming took off 4 bases at V and 1 base at J, with 10 bases between the two ends. There are 14 residues in the CDR3. Multiplex PCR, run in two rounds, amplified TCR beta CDR3 from genomic DNA. Individual primers that were specific to each TRBV and TRBJ gene served in first-round PCR. TCRdb processed the multiplex PCR reads anew with MiXCR; each CDR3 protein has one entry. Of some 35,000 distinct CDR3 sequences listed, 30% to 35% are singletons.

This material consisted of PBMCs, taken before or after stereotactic body radiation therapy (not recorded which). The receptor comes from a donor aged 50 or older with non-small cell lung cancer. The V gene is TRBV6-2 or TRBV6-3, the J gene TRBJ1-1; possible D gene TRBD1, 6 bases. For the CDR3, the DNA is TGTGCCAGCAGTTTCAGGGGACCGAACACTGAAGCTTTCTTT. It encodes CASSFRGPNTEAFF.